These T cell receptor beta chains were read from a single sample in a study of blood T cell repertoires in COVID-19. Only in-frame clones appear in the TCRdb table, and some are missing; sequencing was by immunoSEQ multiplex PCR. Of around 170,000 clones listed, roughly 86% are singletons. The sample taken for sequencing was PBMCs or T cells enriched from blood (not recorded which). All receptors come from a woman between 25 and 40 years old who had recovered from COVID-19. CDR3s include the opening cysteine and the closing phenylalanine or tryptophan. D genes are given only for firm matches. Not every row has a clone size; where given, it reads once, few, many or a size class.

clone size: NA
V gene: TRBV14
J gene: TRBJ1-2
D gene: NA
CDR3 protein: CASSQAYGAGGYTF
CDR3 DNA: TGTGCCAGCAGCCAAGCCTATGGGGCCGGGGGCTACACCTTC

clone size: NA
V gene: TRBV28
J gene: TRBJ1-5
D gene: TRBD1
CDR3 protein: CASIVTGSFSNQPQHF
CDR3 DNA: TGTGCCAGCATCGTGACAGGGAGCTTTAGCAATCAGCCCCAGCATTTT

clone size: NA
V gene: TRBV12-3/TRBV12-4
J gene: TRBJ2-7
D gene: NA
CDR3 protein: CASSPDSSYEQYF
CDR3 DNA: TGTGCCAGCAGTCCGGACAGTTCCTACGAGCAGTACTTC

clone size: NA
V gene: TRBV19
J gene: TRBJ2-6
D gene: NA
CDR3 protein: CASSSPAGANVLTF
CDR3 DNA: TGTGCCAGTAGTAGCCCAGCTGGGGCCAACGTCCTGACTTTC

clone size: few
V gene: TRBV13
J gene: TRBJ2-7
D gene: TRBD2
CDR3 protein: CASSLGLAGDYEQYF
CDR3 DNA: TGTGCCAGCAGCTTAGGGCTAGCGGGGGACTACGAGCAGTACTTC

clone size: NA
V gene: TRBV7-9
J gene: TRBJ2-7
D gene: TRBD1
CDR3 protein: CASSGQVAYEQYF
CDR3 DNA: TGTGCCAGCAGCGGACAGGTCGCCTACGAGCAGTACTTC

clone size: NA
V gene: TRBV30
J gene: TRBJ2-5
D gene: NA
CDR3 protein: CAWRGDSLQETQYF
CDR3 DNA: TGTGCCTGGCGGGGAGATAGCCTCCAAGAGACCCAGTACTTC

clone size: NA
V gene: TRBV6-1
J gene: TRBJ1-6
D gene: TRBD1
CDR3 protein: CASSEFSGQEPLNSPLHF
CDR3 DNA: TGTGCCAGCAGTGAATTTTCGGGACAGGAGCCTCTTAATTCACCCCTCCACTTT

clone size: NA
V gene: TRBV2
J gene: TRBJ1-1
D gene: TRBD1
CDR3 protein: CASTRDREAEAFF
CDR3 DNA: TGTGCCAGCACTCGGGACAGGGAGGCTGAAGCTTTCTTT

clone size: NA
V gene: TRBV2
J gene: TRBJ2-3
D gene: TRBD1
CDR3 protein: CASSVPGPSWTGGTDTQYF
CDR3 DNA: TGTGCCAGCAGTGTACCGGGCCCCTCCTGGACAGGGGGCACAGATACGCAGTATTTT

clone size: NA
V gene: TRBV2
J gene: TRBJ1-6
D gene: TRBD1
CDR3 protein: CASSEAGTDLSPLHF
CDR3 DNA: TGTGCCAGCAGTGAAGCGGGGACAGACCTTTCACCCCTCCACTTT

clone size: NA
V gene: TRBV9
J gene: TRBJ1-2
D gene: NA
CDR3 protein: CASSVNRDYGYTF
CDR3 DNA: TGTGCCAGCAGCGTGAACCGGGATTATGGCTACACCTTC

clone size: NA
V gene: TRBV2
J gene: TRBJ2-1
D gene: TRBD2
CDR3 protein: CASSVSGGGGNEQFF
CDR3 DNA: TGTGCCAGCAGTGTTTCGGGAGGCGGCGGAAATGAGCAGTTCTTC

clone size: NA
V gene: TRBV5-1
J gene: TRBJ1-1
D gene: TRBD1
CDR3 protein: CASSLEGAPGTEAFF
CDR3 DNA: TGCGCCAGCAGCTTGGAGGGGGCGCCGGGTACTGAAGCTTTCTTT

clone size: NA
V gene: TRBV2
J gene: TRBJ2-1
D gene: NA
CDR3 protein: CASSVLRDNEQFF
CDR3 DNA: TGTGCCAGCAGTGTTTTACGGGACAATGAGCAGTTCTTC

clone size: NA
V gene: TRBV5-1
J gene: TRBJ2-7
D gene: NA
CDR3 protein: CASSVVGQGSYEQYF
CDR3 DNA: TGCGCCAGCAGCGTCGTAGGTCAGGGTTCCTACGAGCAGTACTTC

clone size: NA
V gene: TRBV5-1
J gene: TRBJ2-5
D gene: NA
CDR3 protein: CASSPGGPGETQYF
CDR3 DNA: TGCGCCAGCAGCCCAGGGGGGCCCGGAGAGACCCAGTACTTC

clone size: NA
V gene: TRBV18
J gene: TRBJ1-1
D gene: NA
CDR3 protein: CASSPRGPPDTEAFF
CDR3 DNA: TGTGCCAGCTCACCACGGGGGCCCCCGGACACTGAAGCTTTCTTT

clone size: NA
V gene: TRBV19
J gene: TRBJ2-2
D gene: NA
CDR3 protein: CASTLGGTGELFF
CDR3 DNA: TGTGCCAGTACGTTAGGGGGCACCGGGGAGCTGTTTTTT

clone size: NA
V gene: TRBV19
J gene: TRBJ1-2
D gene: TRBD1
CDR3 protein: CASRGVRQGERDVLSYGYTF
CDR3 DNA: TGTGCCAGTAGAGGAGTGCGACAGGGGGAGAGGGATGTGCTTAGCTATGGCTACACCTTC

clone size: NA
V gene: TRBV15
J gene: TRBJ2-7
D gene: NA
CDR3 protein: CATSRAGDEQYF
CDR3 DNA: TGTGCCACCAGCAGAGCGGGGGACGAGCAGTACTTC

clone size: NA
V gene: TRBV2
J gene: TRBJ1-5
D gene: TRBD1
CDR3 protein: CASTDGQGGQPQHF
CDR3 DNA: TGTGCCAGCACCGACGGACAGGGAGGACAGCCCCAGCATTTT

clone size: NA
V gene: TRBV5-1
J gene: TRBJ2-7
D gene: NA
CDR3 protein: CASSLESGPAYEQYF
CDR3 DNA: TGCGCCAGCAGCTTGGAAAGCGGGCCTGCCTACGAGCAGTACTTC

clone size: NA
V gene: TRBV4-1
J gene: TRBJ1-2
D gene: NA
CDR3 protein: CASSQVTGDNYGYTF
CDR3 DNA: TGCGCCAGCAGCCAAGTAACCGGGGATAACTATGGCTACACCTTC

clone size: few
V gene: TRBV5-1
J gene: TRBJ2-1
D gene: TRBD2
CDR3 protein: CASSVTSGSNEQFF
CDR3 DNA: TGCGCCAGCAGCGTAACTAGCGGGAGCAATGAGCAGTTCTTC

clone size: NA
V gene: TRBV4-1
J gene: TRBJ1-4
D gene: TRBD1
CDR3 protein: CASSQGTGSGKLFF
CDR3 DNA: TGCGCCAGCAGCCAAGGGACAGGGTCCGGGAAACTGTTTTTT

clone size: NA
V gene: TRBV29-1
J gene: TRBJ2-1
D gene: NA
CDR3 protein: CSVEDLSGDYNEQFF
CDR3 DNA: TGCAGCGTTGAAGATTTGTCCGGGGACTACAATGAGCAGTTCTTC

clone size: NA
V gene: TRBV11-2
J gene: TRBJ2-7
D gene: TRBD1
CDR3 protein: CASSLGGQGHEQYF
CDR3 DNA: TGTGCCAGCAGCTTAGGAGGACAGGGGCACGAGCAGTACTTC

clone size: NA
V gene: TRBV9
J gene: TRBJ2-7
D gene: NA
CDR3 protein: CASSVGSGGYEQYF
CDR3 DNA: TGTGCCAGCAGCGTAGGGTCCGGGGGATACGAGCAGTACTTC

clone size: NA
V gene: TRBV29-1
J gene: TRBJ1-1
D gene: NA
CDR3 protein: CSVDRGGTEAFF
CDR3 DNA: TGCAGCGTTGATAGGGGCGGCACTGAAGCTTTCTTT

clone size: NA
V gene: TRBV10-2
J gene: TRBJ2-7
D gene: TRBD2
CDR3 protein: CASRLAGVREQYF
CDR3 DNA: TGCGCCAGCCGGCTAGCGGGAGTTCGGGAGCAGTACTTC

clone size: once
V gene: TRBV6-5
J gene: TRBJ1-3
D gene: NA
CDR3 protein: CASSYEGDGNTIYF
CDR3 DNA: TGTGCCAGCAGTTACGAGGGGGATGGAAACACCATATATTTT

clone size: NA
V gene: TRBV7-3
J gene: TRBJ1-3
D gene: NA
CDR3 protein: CASSASRASGNTIYF
CDR3 DNA: TGTGCCAGCAGCGCAAGCAGGGCCTCTGGAAACACCATATATTTT

clone size: NA
V gene: TRBV16
J gene: TRBJ2-4
D gene: NA
CDR3 protein: CASSQSPGRNIQYF
CDR3 DNA: TGTGCCAGCAGCCAATCCCCAGGGCGAAACATTCAGTACTTC

clone size: NA
V gene: TRBV11-2
J gene: TRBJ2-7
D gene: TRBD1
CDR3 protein: CASSFRQGGYEQYF
CDR3 DNA: TGTGCCAGCAGTTTCAGACAGGGGGGGTACGAGCAGTACTTC

clone size: NA
V gene: TRBV5-4
J gene: TRBJ2-3
D gene: NA
CDR3 protein: CASSQTGGDTQYF
CDR3 DNA: TGTGCCAGCAGCCAGACCGGGGGAGATACGCAGTATTTT

clone size: NA
V gene: TRBV27
J gene: TRBJ1-1
D gene: TRBD1
CDR3 protein: CASSAPGGSKTEAFF
CDR3 DNA: TGTGCCAGCAGTGCCCCAGGGGGCTCTAAGACTGAAGCTTTCTTT

clone size: NA
V gene: TRBV7-9
J gene: TRBJ1-1
D gene: NA
CDR3 protein: CASSLNAGNTEAFF
CDR3 DNA: TGTGCCAGCAGCCTAAACGCTGGGAACACTGAAGCTTTCTTT

clone size: NA
V gene: TRBV6-7
J gene: TRBJ1-1
D gene: NA
CDR3 protein: CASRRGLANRNTEAFF
CDR3 DNA: TGTGCCAGCCGGAGAGGGCTTGCCAATCGGAACACTGAAGCTTTCTTT

clone size: NA
V gene: TRBV28
J gene: TRBJ1-5
D gene: NA
CDR3 protein: CASSFVRSNQPQHF
CDR3 DNA: TGTGCCAGCAGTTTCGTCCGGAGCAATCAGCCCCAGCATTTT

clone size: NA
V gene: TRBV27
J gene: TRBJ2-3
D gene: TRBD1
CDR3 protein: CASRSPGQSTDTQYF
CDR3 DNA: TGTGCCAGCAGGTCGCCGGGACAGAGCACAGATACGCAGTATTTT

clone size: NA
V gene: TRBV28
J gene: TRBJ2-7
D gene: TRBD2
CDR3 protein: CAATSGRGEQYF
CDR3 DNA: TGTGCCGCGACTAGCGGGAGAGGAGAGCAGTACTTC

clone size: NA
V gene: TRBV27
J gene: TRBJ1-4
D gene: NA
CDR3 protein: CASSSDKTVMNEKLFF
CDR3 DNA: TGTGCCAGCAGCTCTGATAAGACAGTGATGAATGAAAAACTGTTTTTT

clone size: NA
V gene: TRBV19
J gene: TRBJ1-1
D gene: NA
CDR3 protein: CASSITGRAFF
CDR3 DNA: TGTGCCAGTAGTATTACAGGTCGGGCTTTCTTT

clone size: NA
V gene: TRBV27
J gene: TRBJ2-7
D gene: TRBD2
CDR3 protein: CASSLSGTSGLAGGSGNEQYF
CDR3 DNA: TGTGCCAGCAGTTTGAGCGGGACAAGCGGACTAGCGGGAGGGTCGGGCAACGAGCAGTACTTC

clone size: once
V gene: TRBV5-4
J gene: TRBJ2-1
D gene: TRBD2
CDR3 protein: CASSRTSGRYNEQFF
CDR3 DNA: TGTGCCAGCAGCCGTACTAGCGGACGCTACAATGAGCAGTTCTTC

clone size: NA
V gene: TRBV6-6
J gene: TRBJ1-2
D gene: TRBD1
CDR3 protein: CASSYPGQGNGYTF
CDR3 DNA: TGTGCCAGCAGTTACCCGGGACAGGGGAATGGCTACACCTTC